This T cell receptor (beta chain) was captured in a study of T cells expressing NK-cell markers. Study summary: According to the study, TCR beta repertoires originated from sorted CD3+CD56+NKG2C+, CD3+CD56+NKG2C- and CD3+CD56-NKG2C+ T cells.

Germline-derived CDR1 and CDR2 are DFQATT and SNEGSKA (reference sequence). The CDR3 is 13 residues long. A note on this clonotype: Its antigen is undetermined.

Study-wide points: Clones of NKG2C+ T cells that had expanded were of unclear HCMV specificity.

A 5'RACE template switching approach incorporating UMIs was used to make TCR beta cDNA. From its re-call of the 5' RACE reads, TCRdb lists each CDR3 protein once, without DNA. There are about 380,000 distinct CDR3 sequences in the sample, with roughly 5.2% held by the top ten. The V gene is TRBV20-1, the J gene TRBJ1-3; no DNA is available, so the TRBD1 call from TCRdb remains unchecked. The sample was blood T cells: a sorted CD56 or NKG2C T cell subset, CD4+ or CD8+ T cells, or bulk PBMC T cells (not recorded which). The receptor was derived from a man aged 18 to 70 in good health. Here the CDR3 reads CSARGQGLNTIYF.